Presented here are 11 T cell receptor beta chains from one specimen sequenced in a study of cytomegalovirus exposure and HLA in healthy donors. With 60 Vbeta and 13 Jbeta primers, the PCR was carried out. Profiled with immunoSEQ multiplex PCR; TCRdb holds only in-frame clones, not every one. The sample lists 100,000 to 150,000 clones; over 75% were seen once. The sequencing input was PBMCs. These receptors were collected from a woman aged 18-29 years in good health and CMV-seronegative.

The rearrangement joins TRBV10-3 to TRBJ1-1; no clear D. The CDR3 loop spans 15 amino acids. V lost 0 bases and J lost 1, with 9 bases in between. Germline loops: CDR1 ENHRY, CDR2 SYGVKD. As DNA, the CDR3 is TGTGCCATCAGTGAGTCTGTGGGCAGGAACACTGAAGCTTTCTTT. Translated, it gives CAISESVGRNTEAFF.

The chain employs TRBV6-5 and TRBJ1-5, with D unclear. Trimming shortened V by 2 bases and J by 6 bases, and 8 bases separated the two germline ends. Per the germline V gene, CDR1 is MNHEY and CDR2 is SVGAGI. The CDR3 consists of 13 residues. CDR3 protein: CASSYAETQPQHF. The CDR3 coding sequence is TGTGCCAGCAGTTACGCGGAGACTCAGCCCCAGCATTTT.

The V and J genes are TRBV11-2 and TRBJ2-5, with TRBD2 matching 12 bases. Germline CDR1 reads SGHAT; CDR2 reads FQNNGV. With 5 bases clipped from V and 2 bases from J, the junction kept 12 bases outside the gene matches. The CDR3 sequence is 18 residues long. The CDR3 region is CASSPTLLLAGGQETQYF. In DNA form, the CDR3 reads TGTGCCAGCAGCCCAACTCTTTTACTAGCGGGGGGACAAGAGACCCAGTACTTC.

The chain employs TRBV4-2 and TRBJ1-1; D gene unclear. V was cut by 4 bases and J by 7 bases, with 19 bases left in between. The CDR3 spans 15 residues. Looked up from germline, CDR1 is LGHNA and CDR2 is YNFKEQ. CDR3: CASSPRAREHGEAFF. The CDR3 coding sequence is TGTGCCAGCAGCCCGAGGGCCCGCGAACACGGTGAAGCTTTCTTT.

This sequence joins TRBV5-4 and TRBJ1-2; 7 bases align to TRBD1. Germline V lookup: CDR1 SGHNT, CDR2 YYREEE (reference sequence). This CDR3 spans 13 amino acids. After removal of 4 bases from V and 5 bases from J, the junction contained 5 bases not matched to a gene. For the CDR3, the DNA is TGTGCCAGCAGCCGGGACAGTATTTATGGCTACACCTTC. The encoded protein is CASSRDSIYGYTF.

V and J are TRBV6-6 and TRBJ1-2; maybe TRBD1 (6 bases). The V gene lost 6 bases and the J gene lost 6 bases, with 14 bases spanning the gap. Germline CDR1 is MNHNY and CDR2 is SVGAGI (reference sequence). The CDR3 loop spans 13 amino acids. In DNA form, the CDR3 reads TGTGCCAGCAGCCCTCCAGGGGTCGATGGCTACACCTTC. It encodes CASSPPGVDGYTF.

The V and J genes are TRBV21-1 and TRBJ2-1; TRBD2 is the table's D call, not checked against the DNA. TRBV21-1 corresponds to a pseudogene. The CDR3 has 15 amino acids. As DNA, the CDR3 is TGTGCCAGCAGCAAGAGCGGGAGCTCCTACAATGAGCAGTTCTTC. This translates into CASSKSGSSYNEQFF.

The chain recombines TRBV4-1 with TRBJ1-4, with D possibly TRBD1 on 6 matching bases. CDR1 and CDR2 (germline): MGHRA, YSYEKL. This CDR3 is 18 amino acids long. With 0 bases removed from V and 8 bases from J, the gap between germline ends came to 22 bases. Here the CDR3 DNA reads TGCGCCAGCAGCCAAGAAGAAATTGCGGGGGGGGCGTACGAAAAACTGTTTTTT. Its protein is CASSQEEIAGGAYEKLFF.

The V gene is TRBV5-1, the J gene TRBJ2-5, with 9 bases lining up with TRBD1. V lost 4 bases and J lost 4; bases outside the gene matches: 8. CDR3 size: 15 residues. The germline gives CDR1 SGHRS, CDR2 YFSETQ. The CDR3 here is CASSIQTGGGETQYF. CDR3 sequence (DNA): TGCGCCAGCAGCATCCAGACAGGGGGAGGAGAGACCCAGTACTTC.

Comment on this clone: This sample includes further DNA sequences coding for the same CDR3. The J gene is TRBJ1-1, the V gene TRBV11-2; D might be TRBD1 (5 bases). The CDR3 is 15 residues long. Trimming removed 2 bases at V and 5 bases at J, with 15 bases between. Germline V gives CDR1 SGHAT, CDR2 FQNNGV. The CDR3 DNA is TGTGCCAGCAGCTTACCCGGGACTGGGAATACTGAAGCTTTCTTT. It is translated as CASSLPGTGNTEAFF.

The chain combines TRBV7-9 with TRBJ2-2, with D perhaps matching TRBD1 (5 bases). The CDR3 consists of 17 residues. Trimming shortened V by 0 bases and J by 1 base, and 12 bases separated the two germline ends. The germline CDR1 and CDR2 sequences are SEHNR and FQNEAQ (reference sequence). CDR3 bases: TGTGCCAGCAGCTTAGCCTACCAGGGCATGAACACCGGGGAGCTGTTTTTT. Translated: CASSLAYQGMNTGELFF.